The next 28 T cell receptor beta chains were all read from a single sample in a study of shared clonotypes between healthy human individuals. Selected positively for CCR7 and CD45RO-negative, naive CD8 cells excluded terminally differentiated effector memory CD45RA+ cells. Here immunoSEQ multiplex PCR was the method, and the copy in TCRdb shows in-frame clones only, minus some. The repertoire has hundreds of thousands of clones, 95% to 96% of them found once; the top ten carry less than 0.13%. The specimen was naive CD8+ T cells sorted from blood. These receptors were obtained from a woman in her 30s in good health.

The chain recombines TRBV23-1 with TRBJ2-7; 8 nucleotides align to TRBD2. TRBV23-1 is classed as an ORF, of uncertain function. The length of the CDR3 is 14 residues. Trimming at V came to 4 bases and at J to 5 bases, leaving 7 bases not matched to a gene. The CDR3 here is CASSPPGGDNEQYF. For the CDR3, the DNA is TGCGCCAGCAGTCCTCCGGGGGGGGACAACGAGCAGTACTTC.

V is TRBV5-4 and J is TRBJ2-1, with D maybe TRBD2 (6 bases). Germline V CDR1 and CDR2: SGHNT, YYREEE (reference sequence). V shed 0 bases and J shed 7 bases, with 17 bases lying between them. The CDR3 is 16 residues long. CDR3 bases: TGTGCCAGCAGCTTGGGGGCATTTCCGGCGGGAAATGAGCAGTTCTTC. It encodes CASSLGAFPAGNEQFF.

The CDR3 nucleotides read TGTGCCAGCAGCTCCCAGGGGCTAGCGGACCACTACGAGCAGTACTTC. Protein product: CASSSQGLADHYEQYF. The chain links TRBV11-2 to TRBJ2-7; a possible D gene is TRBD2 (7 bases). Germline V gene lookup returns CDR1 SGHAT and CDR2 FQNNGV. V lost 4 bases, J lost 3 bases, and 19 bases lay in between. This CDR3 is 16 amino acids long.

The rearrangement links TRBV19 to TRBJ2-3; the D is unclear. Trimming pared 1 base from V and 2 bases from J, leaving 10 bases between. Germline CDR1 reads LNHDA; CDR2 reads SQIVND (reference sequence). This CDR3 comprises 15 residues. The CDR3 region has the DNA TGTGCCAGTAGTATAGGGGCAGTAAACACAGATACGCAGTATTTT. Residues: CASSIGAVNTDTQYF.

The chain couples TRBV5-1 to TRBJ2-5, with D uncertain. Judging by the DNA end, TRBJ2-7 fits better; the J call may be wrong. CDR1 and CDR2 (germline): SGHRS, YFSETQ. The CDR3 spans 14 residues. This chain's CDR3 is CASSLEGPSYEQYF. The DNA for the CDR3 is TGCGCCAGCAGCTTGGAAGGGCCGAGCTACGAGCAGTACTTC.

Only one count was recorded for this clone. The chain carries TRBV7-8 and TRBJ2-2; 7 bases are a match to TRBD2. Trimming removed 5 bases from V and 2 bases from J; junction bases left unmatched: 14. The CDR3 is 18 amino acids. In germline, CDR1 is SGHVS, CDR2 FQNEAQ. The CDR3 sequence is CASSPPGLSGDNTGELFF. In nucleotides, the CDR3 is TGTGCCAGCAGCCCCCCAGGTTTGAGCGGGGATAACACCGGGGAGCTGTTTTTT. Variable domain in full (rest from reference TRBV7-8 and TRBJ2-2): GAGVSQSPRYKVAKRGQDVALRCDPISGHVSLFWYQQALGQGPEFLTYFQNEAQLDKSGLPSDRFFAERPEGSVSTLKIQRTQQEDSAVYLCASSPPGLSGDNTGELFFGEGSRLTVL.

The chain employs TRBV7-9 and TRBJ2-5, with no clear D. The CDR3 loop spans 12 amino acids. Trimming pared 5 bases from V and 4 bases from J, leaving 8 bases between. Germline V CDR1 and CDR2: SEHNR, FQNEAQ (reference sequence). CDR3 protein: CASSPVAETQYF. In DNA form, the CDR3 reads TGTGCCAGCAGCCCGGTTGCAGAGACCCAGTACTTC.

This clone was detected only once. This chain joins TRBV2 and TRBJ2-7, with TRBD1 matching over 9 bases. The CDR3 sequence is 15 residues long. The V segment lost 6 bases and the J segment 5 bases; nucleotides outside the gene matches: 11. Germline CDR1 reads SNHLY; CDR2 reads FYNNEI. The CDR3, as DNA: TGTGCCAGCAGCCGAGGGGGACAGGGTTCCGACGAGCAGTACTTC. Protein: CASSRGGQGSDEQYF.

For the CDR3, the DNA is TGTGCCAGCAGCTTAGCAGGGGATAACTATGGCTACACCTTC. Encoded protein: CASSLAGDNYGYTF. The gene calls are TRBV7-8 and TRBJ1-2; perhaps TRBD1 as D (5 bases). The V gene's germline CDR1 is SGHVS and CDR2 FQNEAQ. The CDR3 totals 14 residues. V dropped 0 bases and J dropped 1 base, with 6 bases sitting between them. The full variable domain, rest sourced from reference TRBV7-8 and TRBJ1-2, is GAGVSQSPRYKVAKRGQDVALRCDPISGHVSLFWYQQALGQGPEFLTYFQNEAQLDKSGLPSDRFFAERPEGSVSTLKIQRTQQEDSAVYLCASSLAGDNYGYTFGSGTRLTVV.

The chain combines TRBV27 with TRBJ2-3; D possibly corresponds to TRBD2 (5 bases). The CDR3 runs 17 residues. Trimming left V 0 bases short and J 2 bases short, with 15 bases between. Looked up from germline, CDR1 is MNHEY and CDR2 is SMNVEV (reference sequence). In DNA form, the CDR3 reads TGTGCCAGCAGTTTATCCGGACCGACGGGGATCACAGATACGCAGTATTTT. It is translated as CASSLSGPTGITDTQYF.

The chain employs TRBV9 and TRBJ1-5, with a tentative D call TRBD1 (6 bases). The ends were cut back, 0 bases at V and 5 bases at J, with 12 bases in the middle. The germline gives CDR1 SGDLS, CDR2 YYNGEE. The CDR3 is made up of 15 amino acids. CDR3 coding DNA: TGTGCCAGCAGCGTAGGTGGACAGCCCCATCAGCCCCAGCATTTT. This translates into CASSVGGQPHQPQHF. The full variable domain, its missing parts supplied by reference TRBV9 and TRBJ1-5, is DSGVTQTPKHLITATGQRVTLRCSPRSGDLSVYWYQQSLDQGLQFLIQYYNGEERAKGNILERFSAQQFPDLHSELNLSSLELGDSALYFCASSVGGQPHQPQHFGDGTRLSIL.

This clone is a singleton in its sample. This chain connects TRBV5-4 to TRBJ2-7; D remains unclear. V shed 4 bases and J shed 7 bases, with 9 bases lying between them. In germline, CDR1 is SGHNT, CDR2 YYREEE (reference sequence). The CDR3 totals 11 residues. CDR3 loop: CASSVNGEQYF. The DNA for the CDR3 is TGTGCCAGCAGCGTGAATGGGGAGCAGTACTTC.

To note about this clone: The same CDR3 can be traced to other DNA sequences in this sample. The V gene is TRBV9, the J gene TRBJ2-2; D remains unclear. This CDR3 has 14 amino acids. CDR1 is SGDLS and CDR2 is YYNGEE in the germline V gene. V was pared by 0 bases and J by 4 bases, with 7 bases between. CDR3 loop: CASSVGGGTGELFF. CDR3 nucleotide sequence: TGTGCCAGCAGCGTAGGCGGTGGCACCGGGGAGCTGTTTTTT.

The V and J genes are TRBV28 and TRBJ1-2, with a possible D match to TRBD1 (6 bases). CDR1 MDHEN and CDR2 SYDVKM come from the germline V gene. Trimming shortened V by 2 bases and J by 8 bases, and 18 bases separated the two germline ends. This CDR3 is built from 15 residues. For the CDR3, the DNA is TGTGCCAGCAGTTTAGTCGGGACACTTAGGCACGGCTACACCTTC. Protein product: CASSLVGTLRHGYTF.

The rearrangement links TRBV28 to TRBJ1-1, with D hard to call. Between the trimmed V and J ends, which lost 3 bases and 2 bases, there was a span of 13 bases. The germline gives CDR1 MDHEN, CDR2 SYDVKM. This CDR3 comprises 15 residues. CDR3 DNA sequence: TGTGCCAGCAGTTTCCTCAGCCGAACCAACACTGAAGCTTTCTTT. This sequence encodes CASSFLSRTNTEAFF.

The chain recombines TRBV28 with TRBJ2-3; 11 nucleotides agree with TRBD2. V lost 7 bases and J lost 1; bases outside the gene matches: 7. CDR3 length equals 16 residues. Germline V lookup: CDR1 MDHEN, CDR2 SYDVKM. The CDR3 DNA reads as TGTGCCAGCACCCCAGCGGGACTAGCGGGCACAGATACGCAGTATTTT. It specifies CASTPAGLAGTDTQYF.

The CDR3 is CASSPRGGEFSPLHF. The CDR3 DNA reads TGTGCCAGCAGTCCGAGGGGGGGAGAATTTTCACCCCTCCACTTT. The chain uses TRBV28 and TRBJ1-6, with D possibly being TRBD1 (6 bases). Trimming removed 5 bases from V and 9 bases from J, with 17 bases in between. The CDR3 is 15 amino acids. CDR1 MDHEN and CDR2 SYDVKM come from the germline V gene.

The rearrangement uses TRBV2 and TRBJ1-1, with 12 bases that match TRBD1. The length of the CDR3 is 13 residues. V trimming: 6 bases; J trimming: 10 bases; junction bases outside the gene matches: 6. Germline values: CDR1 SNHLY, CDR2 FYNNEI. The CDR3 protein is CASRGTGGSGAFF. CDR3 nucleotide sequence: TGTGCCAGCAGAGGGACAGGGGGCAGTGGAGCTTTCTTT. The full variable domain, with the rest looked up from reference TRBV2 and TRBJ1-1, is EPEVTQTPSHQVTQMGQEVILRCVPISNHLYFYWYRQILGQKVEFLVSFYNNEISEKSEIFDDQFSVERPDGSNFTLKIRSTKLEDSAMYFCASRGTGGSGAFFGQGTRLTVV.

This clone appeared a single time. The gene calls are TRBV5-4 and TRBJ2-5; the D is unclear. Germline CDR1 is SGHNT and CDR2 is YYREEE (reference sequence). Trimming stripped 4 bases from V and 4 bases from J, with 11 bases between. The CDR3 covers 13 residues. The CDR3 sequence is CASSRVESETQYF. The DNA for the CDR3 is TGTGCCAGCAGCCGTGTGGAGTCAGAGACCCAGTACTTC. Looking up the rest from reference TRBV5-4 and TRBJ2-5 gives the full variable domain: ETGVTQSPTHLIKTRGQQVTLRCSSQSGHNTVSWYQQALGQGPQFIFQYYREEENGRGNFPPRFSGLQFPNYSSELNVNALELDDSALYLCASSRVESETQYFGPGTRLLVL.

CDR3 in amino acids: CASSERLRVGGMGTEAFF. DNA for the CDR3: TGTGCCAGCAGTGAAAGGTTAAGGGTAGGGGGCATGGGCACTGAAGCTTTCTTT. The chain combines TRBV6-1 with TRBJ1-1, with TRBD1 matching over 7 bases. The CDR3 sequence is 18 residues long. The germline V gene has CDR1 MNHNS and CDR2 SASEGT. J gave up 4 bases and V 2 bases, and 16 bases lay outside the gene matches.

This chain links TRBV14 with TRBJ2-7; D unclear. The CDR3 is made up of 14 amino acids. Germline CDR1 is SGHDN and CDR2 is FVKESK. The V end was cut by 4 bases, the J end by 3 bases, with 13 bases between. The DNA for the CDR3 is TGTGCCAGCAGCCCCGGGTATTCACGCTACGAGCAGTACTTC. Its protein is CASSPGYSRYEQYF.

The chain carries TRBV6-5 and TRBJ1-1; D remains ambiguous. The germline V gene has CDR1 MNHEY and CDR2 SVGAGI. V was shortened by 0 bases and J by 3 bases, with 11 bases between the two germline ends. This CDR3 spans 15 amino acids. The CDR3 sequence is CASSYSITGDTEAFF. The CDR3 DNA is TGTGCCAGCAGTTACTCGATAACCGGGGACACTGAAGCTTTCTTT.

This rearrangement joins TRBV28 to TRBJ1-6, with D possibly being TRBD1 (5 bases). CDR3 length: 14 residues. Germline assignment: CDR1 MDHEN and CDR2 SYDVKM. The V end was cut by 3 bases, the J end by 9 bases, with 12 bases between. CDR3 residues: CASSLVRGGSPLHF. DNA for the CDR3: TGTGCCAGCAGTTTGGTGAGGGGAGGTTCACCCCTCCACTTT.

On this clone itself: One end of the junction does not line up with germline, which may come from a read error. The CDR3 protein is CASSETSPPRVF. CDR3 bases: TGTGCCAGCAGTGAAACTTCGCCTCCGCGGGTCTTC. V is TRBV6-1 and J is TRBJ2-1; maybe TRBD2 (5 bases). The CDR3 extends over 12 amino acids. Germline V gene lookup returns CDR1 MNHNS and CDR2 SASEGT.

The chain employs TRBV21-1 and TRBJ2-6; TRBD1 was called by the table and not checked on the DNA. TRBV21-1 is designated a pseudogene. This CDR3 comprises 16 residues. CDR3 loop: CASSVIEQSRANVLTF. Written as DNA, the CDR3 is TGTGCCAGCAGCGTAATCGAACAAAGTCGGGCCAACGTCCTGACTTTC.

The chain uses TRBV27 and TRBJ2-1; a weak D match, TRBD2 (6 bases). Per the germline V gene, CDR1 is MNHEY and CDR2 is SMNVEV (reference sequence). The germline V and J ends were trimmed by 6 bases and 8 bases, with 14 bases remaining between them. CDR3 length: 13 amino acids. CDR3 sequence reads: CASRHGTPDEQFF. DNA of the CDR3: TGTGCCAGCAGACACGGGACTCCGGATGAGCAGTTCTTC.

The V and J genes are TRBV5-6 and TRBJ2-7; 11 bases are shared with TRBD2. V shed 6 bases and J 5 bases; nucleotides not matched to a gene: 10. This CDR3 is built from 15 residues. Germline-derived CDR1 and CDR2 are SGHDT and YYEEEE. The CDR3 reads CASTLQLAGVDEQYF. The CDR3 DNA reads TGTGCCAGCACCCTCCAACTAGCGGGAGTTGACGAGCAGTACTTC.

The chain recombines TRBV5-4 with TRBJ2-1; a possible D gene is TRBD1 (5 bases). V was shortened by 4 bases and J by 0 bases, with 14 bases between the two germline ends. The CDR3 sequence is 16 residues long. Germline V gene data show CDR1 as SGHNT and CDR2 as YYREEE (reference sequence). DNA of the CDR3: TGTGCCAGCAGCCTGGACACGGATCGCTCCTACAATGAGCAGTTCTTC. Translation: CASSLDTDRSYNEQFF.